The next 14 T cell receptor beta chains were all read from a single sample in a study of T cell clonality in common variable immunodeficiency. Using immunoSEQ multiplex PCR, the repertoire was profiled, and TCRdb retains in-frame clones only, with some absent. Listed for the sample are tens of thousands of clones, none seen a single time. The sequenced sample was peripheral blood mononuclear cells. These receptors all stem from a person between 18 and 75 years old in good health.

The sample holds many counts of this clone. Read coverage stops 3 residues before the CDR3 terminus; the germline J gene supplies the remainder. This rearrangement joins TRBV7-2 to TRBJ1-2; possible D gene TRBD1, 6 bases. The CDR3 consists of 14 residues. V was trimmed by 5 bases and J by 3 bases, leaving 13 bases between them. CDR1 and CDR2 (germline): SGHTA, FQGNSA. This chain's CDR3 is CASSPTGYDYGYTF. The sequenced CDR3 bases are TGTGCCAGCAGCCCCACAGGGTACGACTATGGC.

In its sample, this clone was seen many times. The CDR3 extends 3 residues past the end of the read, so its final part is completed from the germline J gene. The rearrangement links TRBV4-1 to TRBJ2-2, with 14 bases aligning to TRBD2. Losses at the gene ends were 3 bases for V and 4 bases for J; bases not matched to a gene: 7. Germline CDR1 and CDR2: MGHRA and YSYEKL. CDR3 length: 18 amino acids. CDR3 bases read: TGCGCCAGCAGCCAGGGGGGACTAGCGGGAGTCGGCACCGGGGAG. Translated: CASSQGGLAGVGTGE. The CDR3 in full is CASSQGGLAGVGTGELFF.

This clone occurred many times. Here the CDR3 reads CASSFSDTQYF. The CDR3 DNA, read in part, is TGTGCCAGCAGTTTCTCAGATACG. The rearrangement uses TRBV28 and TRBJ2-3; no firm D call. The read falls 3 residues short of the CDR3 end, and the missing part is taken from the germline J gene. Germline values: CDR1 MDHEN, CDR2 SYDVKM. CDR3 length equals 11 residues. V dropped 3 bases and J dropped 4 bases, with 2 bases sitting between them. Supplemented by reference TRBV28 and TRBJ2-3, the full variable domain reads DVKVTQSSRYLVKRTGEKVFLECVQDMDHENMFWYRQDPGLGLRLIYFSYDVKMKEKGDIPEGYSVSREKKERFSLILESASTNQTSMYLCASSFSDTQYFGPGTRLTVL.

This clone was detected many times. The read ends 3 residues before the CDR3 terminus; that terminus is restored from the germline J gene. The chain is built from TRBV20-1 and TRBJ1-1, with D unclear. CDR1 is DFQATT and CDR2 is SNEGSKA in the germline V gene (reference sequence). The CDR3 consists of 11 residues. Trimming cost V 8 bases and J 1 base, with 8 bases left between them. Incomplete CDR3 DNA: TGCAGTCCAACTCAGAACACTGAA. Translating it yields CSPTQNTE. The complete CDR3 protein is CSPTQNTEAFF.

Ten or more counts support this clone. The CDR3 end is not reached by the read, which stops 3 residues before it; the germline J gene fills it in. This chain connects TRBV19 to TRBJ2-1, with D unresolved. V was cut by 1 base and J by 0 bases, with 7 bases left in between. CDR3 length: 15 residues. Germline V CDR1 and CDR2: LNHDA, SQIVND (reference sequence). The CDR3: CASSIALGSYNEQFF. CDR3 DNA, as far as it was read: TGTGCCAGTAGTATAGCCCTAGGCTCCTACAATGAG.

This clone was seen ten or more times. Read sequence stops 3 residues before the CDR3 end, and the germline J gene provides the missing end. The chain links TRBV5-1 to TRBJ2-2; weak D call: TRBD2 (6 bases). V shed 6 bases and J shed 4 bases, with 16 bases lying between them. Germline V gene lookup returns CDR1 SGHRS and CDR2 YFSETQ. The CDR3 length is 15 residues. The CDR3 loop is CASISGGTLTGELFF. Partial CDR3 DNA: TGCGCCAGCATCTCTGGTGGGACTCTCACCGGGGAG.

At least ten counts were recorded for this clone. CDR3 in amino acids: CASSSLLGSYNEQFF. CDR3 DNA (partial): TGTGCCAGCAGCTCCCTTTTAGGGTCCTACAATGAG. The chain couples TRBV7-9 to TRBJ2-1, with D unresolved. The CDR3 extends 3 residues past the end of the read, so its final part is completed from the germline J gene. Germline V gene lookup returns CDR1 SEHNR and CDR2 FQNEAQ (reference sequence). The CDR3 runs 15 residues. Deletions cut 4 bases from V and 1 base from J, with 11 bases between.

This clone was seen many times. The read ends 3 residues early relative to the CDR3; the germline J gene fills the gap. The chain links TRBV7-2 to TRBJ1-5; no definite D call. This CDR3 contains 14 residues. Trimming stripped 2 bases from V and 1 base from J, with 6 bases between. In germline, CDR1 is SGHTA, CDR2 FQGNSA. The CDR3 sequence: CASSLSPSNQPQHF. The covered CDR3 bases are TGTGCCAGCAGCTTATCCCCGAGCAATCAGCCC. Full variable domain (outside the CDR3, taken from reference TRBV7-2 and TRBJ1-5): GAGVSQSPSNKVTEKGKDVELRCDPISGHTALYWYRQSLGQGLEFLIYFQGNSAPDKSGLPSDRFSAERTGGSVSTLTIQRTQQEDSAVYLCASSLSPSNQPQHFGDGTRLSIL.

This clone was counted ten times or more. The sequence runs out 3 residues before the end of the CDR3; the remainder is reconstructed from the germline J gene. The chain is built from TRBV18 and TRBJ1-5; D is perhaps TRBD1 (5 bases). Germline V gene lookup returns CDR1 KGHSH and CDR2 LQKENI. Trimming stripped 2 bases from V and 5 bases from J, with 13 bases between. CDR3 length equals 15 residues. CDR3 in amino acids: CASSPGRGWDQPQHF. CDR3 DNA, as far as it was read: TGTGCCAGCTCACCAGGGCGGGGGTGGGATCAGCCC. The whole variable domain, remainder taken from reference TRBV18 and TRBJ1-5, is NAGVMQNPRHLVRRRGQEARLRCSPMKGHSHVYWYRQLPEEGLKFMVYLQKENIIDESGMPKERFSAEFPKEGPSILRIQQVVRGDSAAYFCASSPGRGWDQPQHFGDGTRLSIL.

This clone was seen ten or more times. Coverage ceases 3 residues before the CDR3 finishes, and the germline J gene fills in the end. V usage is TRBV20-1 and J usage is TRBJ2-2; D may be TRBD2 (5 bases). The V end was cut by 1 base, the J end by 8 bases, with 14 bases between. From germline, CDR1 is DFQATT and CDR2 SNEGSKA (reference sequence). The CDR3 is 14 residues long. CDR3 bases read: TGCAGTGCTAGAGCGCGACTACCCAAAGGGGAG. Its protein product is CSARARLPKGE. Given in full, the CDR3 is CSARARLPKGELFF.

There are many counts of this clone. The sequence runs out 3 residues before the end of the CDR3; the remainder is reconstructed from the germline J gene. This chain joins TRBV20-1 and TRBJ2-1, with TRBD1 matching over 7 bases. There are 15 residues in the CDR3. The ends lost 4 bases at V and 1 base at J; junction bases unmatched: 7. The V gene's germline CDR1 is DFQATT and CDR2 SNEGSKA (reference sequence). Incomplete CDR3 DNA: TGCAGTGCTAACCGGGACAGACAGTCCTACAATGAG. This codes for CSANRDRQSYNE. The full CDR3 reads CSANRDRQSYNEQFF.

This clone was seen at least ten times. Read sequence stops 3 residues before the CDR3 end, and the germline J gene provides the missing end. The genes are TRBV10-3 and TRBJ1-3, with D possibly being TRBD1 (5 bases). Trimming pared 6 bases from V and 4 bases from J, leaving 13 bases between. The CDR3 spans 14 residues. Germline CDR1 is ENHRY and CDR2 is SYGVKD. The CDR3 DNA, read in part, is TGTGCCATCAGAGGCAGGGCTGAGGGAAACACC. Residues: CAIRGRAEGNT. The whole CDR3 sequence is CAIRGRAEGNTIYF.

This clone was detected ten times or more. The sequenced fragment ends 3 residues before the CDR3 boundary, so the rest is inferred from the germline J gene. This sequence joins TRBV20-1 and TRBJ2-1; D perhaps matches TRBD2 (6 bases). Germline loops: CDR1 DFQATT, CDR2 SNEGSKA (reference sequence). The CDR3 is 13 residues long. With 5 bases removed from V and 4 bases from J, the gap between germline ends came to 12 bases. The part of the CDR3 DNA that was read is TGCAGTGCTCCGCGGGACTTTTACAATGAG. Encoded protein: CSAPRDFYNE. The entire CDR3 is CSAPRDFYNEQFF.

This clone was found many times. The CDR3 goes on 3 residues after the read ends, and that part is filled in from the germline J gene. The chain joins TRBV20-1 to TRBJ2-4; 12 nucleotides agree with TRBD2. CDR1 and CDR2 (germline): DFQATT, SNEGSKA (reference sequence). This CDR3 is built from 11 residues. CDR3 in amino acids: CSAATSGSQYF. The sequenced CDR3 bases are TGCAGTGCTGCGACTAGCGGGAGT.